This T cell receptor beta chain was identified in a study of blood T cell repertoires in COVID-19. Data came from immunoSEQ multiplex PCR; TCRdb stores just in-frame clones and leaves some out. The sample contains over 65,000 clones, approximately 78% of which appear only once. Germline V lookup: CDR1 SGHTA, CDR2 FQGNSA. The V and J ends lost 1 base and 6 bases, in that order; junction bases with no gene match: 9. The CDR3 has 16 amino acids. The TCR comes from a human donor in a cohort sampled during active COVID-19. This chain connects TRBV7-2 to TRBJ2-3; 8 nucleotides match TRBD2. Input material: peripheral blood. The CDR3 spells CASSLGLLSGGDTQYF. CDR3 bases: TGTGCCAGCAGCTTAGGCCTCCTCTCGGGGGGGGATACGCAGTATTTT. The whole variable domain, filled in from reference TRBV7-2 and TRBJ2-3, reads GAGVSQSPSNKVTEKGKDVELRCDPISGHTALYWYRQSLGQGLEFLIYFQGNSAPDKSGLPSDRFSAERTGGSVSTLTIQRTQQEDSAVYLCASSLGLLSGGDTQYFGPGTRLTVL.